The entry below describes one T cell receptor (beta chain). During its preparation, the TCRbeta library received unique molecular identifiers. TCRdb called the PCR reads again in MiXCR, with one record for every CDR3 protein. The top ten clones hold roughly 7.1% of a sample with 250,000 to 300,000 distinct CDR3 sequences, about 9.4% of them seen once. This record comes from a study of T-cell reconstitution after alpha-beta-depleted transplantation in children. There are 16 residues in the CDR3. Germline V lookup: CDR1 DFQATT, CDR2 SNEGSKA (reference sequence). V shed 3 bases and J shed 1 base, with 16 bases lying between them.

The TCR comes from a boy less than two years old with acute myeloid leukemia, due to receive a stem cell transplant. V is TRBV20-1 and J is TRBJ1-5; a possible D gene is TRBD1 (5 bases). Source: PBMCs, taken before TCRalphabeta/CD19-depleted stem cell transplant. CDR3 sequence: CSASIPGTVSNQPQHF. The CDR3 DNA is TGCAGTGCTAGTATACCCGGGACTGTGAGCAATCAGCCCCAGCATTTT.